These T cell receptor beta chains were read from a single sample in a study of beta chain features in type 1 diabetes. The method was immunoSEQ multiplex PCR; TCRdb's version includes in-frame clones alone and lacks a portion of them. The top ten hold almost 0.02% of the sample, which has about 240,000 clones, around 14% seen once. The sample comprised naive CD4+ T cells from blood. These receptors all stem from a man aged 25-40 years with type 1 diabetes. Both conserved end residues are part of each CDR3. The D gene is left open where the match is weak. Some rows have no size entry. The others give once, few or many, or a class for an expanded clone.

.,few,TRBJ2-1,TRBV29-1,TGCAGCGCGGGCAGGGTGTGGAGTGAGCAGTTCTTC,CSAGRVWSEQFF
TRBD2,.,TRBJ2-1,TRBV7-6,TGTGCCAGCAGCTTTGGGGGGGTCGCCTACAATGAGCAGTTCTTC,CASSFGGVAYNEQFF
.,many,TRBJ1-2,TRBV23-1,TGCGTCAATCCCGCCACAGGAAGGAATGGCTACACCTTC,CVNPATGRNGYTF
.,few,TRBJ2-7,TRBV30,TGTGCCTGGAGTGACAGCTACGAGCAGTACTTC,CAWSDSYEQYF
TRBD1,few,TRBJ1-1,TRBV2,TGTGCCAGCAGTGGGGGACAGCCGTTGGCGGACACTGAAGCTTTCTTT,CASSGGQPLADTEAFF
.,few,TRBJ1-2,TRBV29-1,TGCAGCGTTGGGGCCTCCAGGGGTGGCTACACCTTC,CSVGASRGGYTF
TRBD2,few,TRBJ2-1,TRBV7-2,TGTGCCAGCAGCTTAGGGCTAGCGGGAGTGGTGGAGCAGTTCTTC,CASSLGLAGVVEQFF
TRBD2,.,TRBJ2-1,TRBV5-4,TGTGCCAGCAGCCCGAAGACTAGCGGGAACTATGAGCAGTTCTTC,CASSPKTSGNYEQFF
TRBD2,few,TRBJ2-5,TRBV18,TGTGCCAGCTCACCATCCCTTAGGACTAGCGGGAACCAAGAGACCCAGTACTTC,CASSPSLRTSGNQETQYF
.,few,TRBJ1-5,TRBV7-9,TGTGCCAGCAGCCTACGAGCCGATCAGCCCCAGCATTTT,CASSLRADQPQHF
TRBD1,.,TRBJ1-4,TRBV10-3,TGTGCCATCAGTACAGGGGCAACTAATGAAAAACTGTTTTTT,CAISTGATNEKLFF
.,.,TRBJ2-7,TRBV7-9,TGTGCCAGCAGCTTAGCGCTGAGTCAGGGAACCTACGAGCAGTACTTC,CASSLALSQGTYEQYF
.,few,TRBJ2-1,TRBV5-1,TGCGCCAGCAGCCCGACAGGAGGCTCCTACAATGAGCAGTTCTTC,CASSPTGGSYNEQFF
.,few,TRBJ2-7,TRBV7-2,TGTGCCAGCAGCCCGACGGGCTACGAGCAGTACTTC,CASSPTGYEQYF